The 18 T cell receptor beta chains in this list originate from one sample, sequenced in a study of T cell repertoires in cytomegalovirus infection. A single record per CDR3 protein comes from TCRdb applying MiXCR to the reads. Among about 230,000 distinct CDR3 sequences listed, roughly 20% were seen once. Source material: CD8+ T cells from PBMCs. The receptors were sampled from a human donor in good health (CMV status not recorded). Some clones in this sample may be carry-over from other donors' samples.

This chain uses TRBV6-5 with TRBJ1-1; 7 bases are a match to TRBD1. Germline CDR1 reads MNHEY; CDR2 reads SVGAGI. The CDR3 loop spans 14 amino acids. Trimming took 6 bases from V and 0 from J; bases not matched to a gene: 4. CDR3 sequence (DNA): TGTGCCAGCAGCCAGGGGGGGGTGAACACTGAAGCTTTCTTT. Amino acids: CASSQGGVNTEAFF.

This clonotype has at least ten counts. The chain employs TRBV7-9 and TRBJ2-1; D is unclear. Germline V gene lookup returns CDR1 SEHNR and CDR2 FQNEAQ (reference sequence). V gave up 3 bases and J gave up 8 bases, with 11 bases separating them. The CDR3 covers 13 residues. CDR3 nucleotides: TGTGCCAGCAGCTTTATCGAACAACATGAGCAGTTCTTC. This codes for CASSFIEQHEQFF.

This clonotype showed up many times. CDR3 DNA sequence: TGTGCCAGCAGCCCGGGGGTCTCCTACAATGAGCAGTTCTTC. Translating gives CASSPGVSYNEQFF. The V and J genes are TRBV7-2 and TRBJ2-1; possibly TRBD2 for D (6 bases). Germline values: CDR1 SGHTA, CDR2 FQGNSA. Trimming left V 5 bases short and J 0 bases short, with 8 bases between. The CDR3 length is 14 residues.

The chain's CDR3 is CSADRGTYNEQFF. The CDR3 DNA reads as TGCAGTGCCGACAGGGGAACCTACAATGAGCAGTTCTTC. The V and J genes are TRBV20-1 and TRBJ2-1; TRBD1 matches 8 bases. The CDR3 runs 13 residues. J lost 2 bases, V lost 6 bases, and 3 bases had no gene match. Germline CDR1 reads DFQATT; CDR2 reads SNEGSKA (reference sequence).

This clonotype came up many times. V and J are TRBV29-1 and TRBJ2-5; no clear D gene. Germline values: CDR1 SQVTM, CDR2 ANQGSEA. The germline V and J ends were trimmed by 6 bases and 4 bases, with 9 bases remaining between them. The CDR3 is made up of 11 amino acids. The CDR3 DNA reads TGCAGCGTCCCCAGTCGAGAGACCCAGTACTTC. Its protein is CSVPSRETQYF. Based on the CDR3 plus reference TRBV29-1 and TRBJ2-5, the full variable domain is SAVISQKPSRDICQRGTSLTIQCQVDSQVTMMFWYRQQPGQSLTLIATANQGSEATYESGFVIDKFPISRPNLTFSTLTVSNMSPEDSSIYLCSVPSRETQYFGPGTRLLVL.

This rearrangement joins TRBV19 to TRBJ2-1; D not resolved. This CDR3 region has 13 residues. CDR1 and CDR2 (germline): LNHDA, SQIVND (reference sequence). V gave up 5 bases and J gave up 6 bases, with 11 bases separating them. The CDR3 is CASSLDVGNEQFF. For the CDR3, the DNA is TGTGCCAGTAGTCTCGACGTGGGCAATGAGCAGTTCTTC.

The chain links TRBV28 to TRBJ2-7; 12 bases align to TRBD2. V shed 5 bases and J 1 base; nucleotides not matched to a gene: 6. Germline CDR1 MDHEN, CDR2 SYDVKM. This CDR3 comprises 16 residues. As DNA, the CDR3 is TGTGCCAGCAGTCCAGGACTAGCGGGGACGTCCTACGAGCAGTACTTC. This translates into CASSPGLAGTSYEQYF.

The V call is TRBV20-1, the J call TRBJ1-1; TRBD1 matches at 8 bases. The length of the CDR3 is 15 residues. Germline V gene data show CDR1 as DFQATT and CDR2 as SNEGSKA (reference sequence). Trimming at V came to 0 bases and at J to 1 base, leaving 4 bases not matched to a gene. The DNA of the CDR3 is TGCAGTGCTAGAGATCCCGGACAGGGGAACACTGAAGCTTTCTTT. Translated: CSARDPGQGNTEAFF.

V is TRBV20-1 and J is TRBJ2-7; D may correspond to TRBD1 or TRBD2 (5 bases each). This CDR3 contains 13 residues. Germline lookup yields CDR1 DFQATT and CDR2 SNEGSKA (reference sequence). CDR3 residues: CSRVDGASYEQYF. CDR3 nucleotide sequence: TGCAGCCGGGTGGACGGGGCGTCCTACGAGCAGTACTTC.

This clonotype was seen more than once but under ten times. The chain combines TRBV28 with TRBJ1-1, with D tentatively TRBD1 (6 bases). Deletions cut 8 bases from V and 0 bases from J, with 16 bases between. CDR1 and CDR2 from the germline V gene are MDHEN and SYDVKM. This CDR3 region has 15 residues. In DNA, the CDR3 is TGTGCCAGCTCAGGGGACGAGGTACTGAACACTGAAGCTTTCTTT. Translated, it gives CASSGDEVLNTEAFF.

The sample holds one count of this clonotype. The gene calls are TRBV12-3 or TRBV12-4 and TRBJ2-7, with D unclear. The CDR3 runs 12 residues. V was trimmed by 3 bases and J by 3 bases, leaving 6 bases between them. CDR3: CASSFPVYEQYF. As DNA, the CDR3 is TGTGCCAGCAGTTTCCCAGTCTACGAGCAGTACTTC.

J is TRBJ2-7 and V is TRBV5-5, with a possible D match to TRBD2 (5 bases). The length of the CDR3 is 14 residues. Germline values: CDR1 SGHKS, CDR2 YYEKEE (reference sequence). With 0 bases removed from V and 3 bases from J, the gap between germline ends came to 10 bases. The CDR3 loop is CASSLAGSGYEQYF. The CDR3 DNA reads TGTGCCAGCAGCTTGGCGGGGTCTGGCTACGAGCAGTACTTC.

The rearrangement joins TRBV11-2 to TRBJ1-1, with TRBD1 matching 11 bases. Germline CDR1 SGHAT, CDR2 FQNNGV. The CDR3 has 18 residues. The V and J ends lost 4 bases and 0 bases, in that order; junction bases with no gene match: 10. CDR3 DNA sequence: TGTGCCAGCAGCTGGCGGACAGGGGGCGCCCCAGTGAACACTGAAGCTTTCTTT. It encodes CASSWRTGGAPVNTEAFF.

This clonotype appeared a single time. The gene calls are TRBV2 and TRBJ2-1; 7 bases are shared with TRBD1. V lost 7 bases and J lost 10; bases outside the gene matches: 10. This CDR3 has 13 residues. Germline V lookup: CDR1 SNHLY, CDR2 FYNNEI. CDR3 in DNA: TGTGCCAGCACCCTTGGGACAGCTCCAGAGCAGTTCTTC. Its translation is CASTLGTAPEQFF. Complete variable domain (other parts from reference TRBV2 and TRBJ2-1): EPEVTQTPSHQVTQMGQEVILRCVPISNHLYFYWYRQILGQKVEFLVSFYNNEISEKSEIFDDQFSVERPDGSNFTLKIRSTKLEDSAMYFCASTLGTAPEQFFGPGTRLTVL.

This rearrangement joins TRBV28 to TRBJ1-5, with D perhaps TRBD1 (5 bases). The CDR3 has 17 residues. From germline, CDR1 is MDHEN and CDR2 SYDVKM. Trimming removed 3 bases at V and 3 bases at J, with 18 bases between. The CDR3 here is CASSFPEGTRDNQPQHF. In DNA form, the CDR3 reads TGTGCCAGCAGTTTCCCGGAGGGGACGCGGGACAATCAGCCCCAGCATTTT.

This clonotype has at least ten counts. In nucleotides, the CDR3 is TGTGCCAGCAGCTTTGGAGGGCAGATAAATGAGCAGTTCTTC. Its translation is CASSFGGQINEQFF. The chain combines TRBV7-6 with TRBJ2-1; possibly TRBD2 for D (6 bases). Germline assignment: CDR1 SGHVS and CDR2 FNYEAQ. Between the trimmed V and J ends, which lost 3 bases and 7 bases, there was a span of 13 bases. This CDR3 spans 14 amino acids.

This clonotype was recorded a few times. The rearrangement joins TRBV29-1 to TRBJ1-5, with 7 bases fitting TRBD1. The CDR3 extends over 14 amino acids. The V gene's germline CDR1 is SQVTM and CDR2 ANQGSEA. The trim removed 6 bases at V and 7 bases at J, leaving 12 bases unmatched. The CDR3 sequence is CSVTYGYRGQPQHF. The CDR3 DNA sequence: TGCAGCGTCACATACGGCTACAGGGGACAGCCCCAGCATTTT. Drawing the rest from reference TRBV29-1 and TRBJ1-5, the complete variable domain is SAVISQKPSRDICQRGTSLTIQCQVDSQVTMMFWYRQQPGQSLTLIATANQGSEATYESGFVIDKFPISRPNLTFSTLTVSNMSPEDSSIYLCSVTYGYRGQPQHFGDGTRLSIL.

The rearrangement joins TRBV20-1 to TRBJ2-7, with 8 nucleotides matching TRBD2. Germline assignment: CDR1 DFQATT and CDR2 SNEGSKA (reference sequence). V gave up 3 bases and J gave up 6 bases; unmatched junction bases: 7. The CDR3 length is 13 residues. Written as DNA, the CDR3 is TGCAGTGCTAGTAGCGGGACCTTCGGCGAGCAGTACTTC. Translating it yields CSASSGTFGEQYF.